The clone carrying this TCR beta chain was seen a few times. Its antigen is as yet unknown. The sample is drawn from a study of human T cells and chemical hapten exposure. Study-wide background: Per-sample TCR yields varied mainly from small pooled library volume differences. Study-wide results and limits: TCRs whose frequency exceeded 1 in 1000 remained the same following DPC sensitization.

Germline CDR1 is GTSNPN and CDR2 is SVGIG (reference sequence). The CDR3 has 11 residues. Germline trimming cut 7 bases from V and 10 bases from J; bases unmatched to any gene: 6. Time point specified: healthy volunteer bleed at 2 weeks. Before extraction, the whole blood was not fractionated, and total RNA was taken from it. The study used a library that attached unique molecular identifiers to individual cDNA molecules. TCRdb itself ran the RACE reads through MiXCR, one entry per CDR3 protein. The repertoire holds about 130,000 distinct CDR3 sequences, with approximately 9.1% as singletons. The chain combines TRBV30 with TRBJ2-1; 8 nucleotides agree with TRBD2. Material: whole blood. The receptor was derived from a male donor in good health. Some clones in this sample may be carry-over from other donors' samples. In nucleotides, the CDR3 is TGTGCCTCGGGAGGGCCGGGAGAGCAGTTCTTC. This encodes CASGGPGEQFF.